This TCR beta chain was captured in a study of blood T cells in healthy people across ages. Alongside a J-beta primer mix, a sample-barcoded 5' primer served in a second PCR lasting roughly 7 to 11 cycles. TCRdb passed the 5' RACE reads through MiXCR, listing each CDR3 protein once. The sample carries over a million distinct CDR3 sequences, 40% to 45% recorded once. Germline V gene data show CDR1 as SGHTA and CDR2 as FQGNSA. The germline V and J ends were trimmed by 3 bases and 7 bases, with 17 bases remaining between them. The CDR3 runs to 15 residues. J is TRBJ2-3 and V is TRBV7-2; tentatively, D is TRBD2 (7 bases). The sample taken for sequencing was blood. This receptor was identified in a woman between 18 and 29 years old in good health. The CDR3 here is CASSLGSGGANTQYF. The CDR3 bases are TGTGCCAGCAGCTTGGGGAGTGGGGGGGCCAATACGCAGTATTTT.